These T cell receptor beta chains were read from a single sample in a study of PD-1 blockade in classical Hodgkin lymphoma. Measured with immunoSEQ multiplex PCR; TCRdb has only the in-frame clones, and not every one. Counted here are tens of thousands of clones, roughly four fifths occurring once; the ten biggest clones make up approximately 32%. The sample in question was peripheral blood mononuclear cells (PBMCs), obtained at baseline. The receptors were gathered from a human donor with classical Hodgkin lymphoma. The CDR3 runs from the conserved cysteine through the conserved F or W.

j_gene	v_gene	CDR3aa
TRBJ1-1	TRBV29-1	CSVVTGTGFEAFF
TRBJ1-2	TRBV7-2	CASSLDSQGYGYTF
TRBJ2-2	TRBV9	CASRVTSGGSGELFF
TRBJ1-1	TRBV5-5	CASSWAGGTNTEAFF
NA	TRBV27	CASSFHSPGLADSYEQYF
TRBJ1-5	TRBV7-6	CASSRDSFSGDSNQPQHF
TRBJ1-2	TRBV4-2	CASSQLDREGSGYTF
TRBJ1-2	TRBV5-1	CASSLALTGNGYTF
TRBJ2-1	TRBV11-3	CASSLVGAGNEQFF
TRBJ2-2	TRBV28	CASSFLGLAGGMNTGELFF
TRBJ2-5	TRBV9	CASSPTGVETQYF
TRBJ2-5	TRBV7-3	CASSLSGGETQYF
TRBJ2-3	TRBV7-9	CASSLGQGFGDTQYF
TRBJ2-5	TRBV6-5	CASSLGTTNQETQYF
TRBJ2-2	TRBV7-9	CASSPLAVVTGELFF
TRBJ1-4	TRBV19	CASSLTGGSEKLFF
TRBJ1-6	TRBV7-2	CASSSPLTSVNSPLHF
TRBJ2-1	TRBV6-1	CASSEAGAGFNEQFF
TRBJ1-5	TRBV6-5	CASRTGTGQPQHF
TRBJ2-1	TRBV12-2	CASSGWDNEQFF
TRBJ2-2	TRBV19	CASSPQQGSGELFF
TRBJ2-3	TRBV5-5	CASSLPGALSTDTQYF
TRBJ2-2	TRBV30	CAWRRGRNTGELFF
TRBJ1-1	TRBV19	CASRAGGRNTEAFF
TRBJ1-1	TRBV7-9	CASSLQEDTEAFF
TRBJ1-1	TRBV6-5	CASSDGSLKGSEAFF
TRBJ2-7	TRBV11-3	CASSSSQGYEQYF
TRBJ1-6	TRBV7-2	CASSSHPQTNSPLHF
TRBJ1-4	TRBV13	CASSLGTGYEKLFF
TRBJ1-2	TRBV4-3	CASSQDAGNYGYTF
TRBJ1-4	TRBV9	CASSVGGTGGKKLFF
TRBJ1-2	TRBV6-6	CASSPQGSYGYTF
TRBJ2-7	TRBV7-2	CASSFSLIAGGWQYF
TRBJ1-4	TRBV29-1	CSAQGAGEKLFF
TRBJ1-6	TRBV18	CASSSSYNSPLHF
TRBJ1-1	TRBV4-1	CASSQDRETKAFF
TRBJ1-2	TRBV28	CASRGAGYGYTF
TRBJ1-2	TRBV7-6	CASSSGTGYHGYTF
TRBJ2-1	TRBV5-1	CASSNGQSYNEQFF
TRBJ1-3	TRBV11-3	CASSIRQDRGNTIYF
NA	TRBV5-1	CASSLSSAGVLLGRGYEQYF
TRBJ1-1	TRBV9	CTSSQGTEAFF
TRBJ2-3	TRBV15	CATSRASRATDTQYF
TRBJ2-1	TRBV7-7	CASSVMPANSRGGRGVNEQFF
TRBJ2-3	TRBV2	CASSVSGGSTDTQYF
TRBJ1-1	TRBV14	CASSQGRLTEAFF
TRBJ2-7	TRBV30	CAWVLSAYEQYF
TRBJ2-7	TRBV7-9	CASSLGFGTGEFYEQYF
TRBJ2-7	TRBV20-1	CSARRGYEQYF